What follows describes a single T cell receptor (beta chain). This clonotype was picked up many times. Its target antigen remains unknown. No clone much larger than this one lies a single base away; base qualities are absent. These data come from a study of T cells in Graves' hyperthyroidism and ophthalmopathy (dated by TCRdb to the late 2010s). For the wider study: Peripheral blood was sampled at the time of initial diagnosis, prior to any treatment. The 100 or so discovery patients were randomly split 7:3 into training and test sets. After sampling, hyperthyroidism patients received methimazole starting at 30 mg daily, and ophthalmopathy patients received high-dose intravenous methylprednisolone. Prospective prediction of ophthalmopathy was tested in an independent validation cohort consisting of roughly 19 hyperthyroidism patients and some 15 patients who later progressed to ophthalmopathy. According to the paper, TCR Vbeta CDR3 sequencing was carried out on approximately 140 peripheral blood samples, which came from about 45 ophthalmopathy, around 75 hyperthyroidism and approximately 17 progressor patients. In addition, the study compared T-cell repertoires in thyroid tissue and in blood from roughly six Graves' hyperthyroidism patients. A discovery cohort of around 98 patients, 43 with Graves' ophthalmopathy and approximately 57 with stable Graves' hyperthyroidism, was used to find distinguishing TCR V-J signatures.

Hyperthyroidism patients were newly diagnosed, with disease duration under 2 months, and aged 18 to 65 years. Patients with uncontrolled infections, other autoimmune diseases, pregnancy or lactation were excluded. Diagnoses relied on clinical symptoms, serum thyroxine and TRAb, thyroid ultrasound and orbital computed tomography. For progressor patients, blood was drawn at the first diagnosis of hyperthyroidism, before any ophthalmopathy symptoms had appeared. PBMCs were separated from 7.5 to 10 ml of fresh peripheral blood using Ficoll-Paque density gradient centrifugation. Progressor patients were initially diagnosed with Graves' hyperthyroidism and developed ophthalmopathy during follow-up. Total RNA was extracted using Trizol reagent, and RNA quality was assessed on an Agilent 2100 Bioanalyzer. The CDR3 contains 13 residues, cysteine and phenylalanine counted. The read is trimmed to its CDR3 DNA, 39 bases read in frame from base 1. The germline V gene specifies MNHNS as CDR1 and SASEGT as CDR2. Unmatched junction bases come to 3, with V trimmed by 8 bases and J by 5 bases.

Study-wide conclusions, independent of this receptor: In validation, the model predicted progression to ophthalmopathy with about 71% sensitivity and approximately 78% specificity, a median of approximately 6.7 months before onset. Sample size was not statistically predetermined, and blinding of investigators to group allocation was not performed. Most expanded thyroid clonotypes (frequency above 0.001) were also detected in blood, suggesting blood repertoires may reflect thyroid immune responses. A model built on a 13 V-J signature distinguished ophthalmopathy from stable hyperthyroidism, reaching roughly 88% sensitivity and about 81% specificity in cross-validation and 80%/75% in testing.

The TCR beta CDR3 regions were amplified from the RNA transcripts. For the first round of RT-PCR on the TCR CDR3, the HTBI primer set was used together with the Qiagen OneStep RT-PCR kit. The libraries were constructed in a second round of multiplex PCR and then size-selected and purified. Sequencing of the libraries was done on an Illumina HiSeq2000 using paired-end 100 bp reads. As for the authors' bioinformatics: SOAPnuke was used to process the raw data, removing reads that contained adapters or uncalled bases, had a mean Phred below 15, or lacked an exact match to the constant primer or identifier. High-quality paired reads were merged using COPE v1.2.5, and each unique nucleotide sequence was defined as a clonotype. Clonotypes were aligned to IMGT TRBV, TRBD and TRBJ reference segments using MiTCR v1.1. The analysis was restricted to V-J combinations with a frequency above 0.0001, which together covered 99.2% of the repertoires. The TCS score was defined as F50 (clonal expansion) divided by E x V (chaos), with BLOSUM62-based TCRdist calculated between CDR3 peptides within each V-J. Welch's t-statistics and random forest reduced fewer than 550 V-J features to roughly 13, which were used in a naive Bayes classifier (R e1071). TCRdb reprocessed the public reads (quality trimming at Q25 with fastp, clone calling with MiXCR) and kept in-frame beta chains. Under each unique CDR3 protein, matching rows form one entry showing the most common genes and DNA. Here the V and J calls rest on TCRdb's processing, not on the authors' analysis. The sample includes approximately 370,000 distinct CDR3 sequences, with 15% to 20% observed a single time. Of the sample, around a third falls within the top ten clones.

This clonotype was obtained from a young woman with Graves' hyperthyroidism that later progressed to Graves' ophthalmopathy. The sequence joins TRBV6-1 to TRBJ2-5, and 12 junction bases match TRBD1. Input material: blood. The sequenced DNA is TGTGCCAGCGGGACAGGGGGCGCGGAGACCCAGTACTTC. This encodes CASGTGGAETQYF.